This entry lists 25 T cell receptor beta chains sequenced from one sample in a study of blood T cell repertoires in COVID-19. Assay used: immunoSEQ multiplex PCR; TCRdb lists only in-frame clones, some missing. This table has approximately 360,000 clones, roughly 80% appearing once. The material sequenced was PBMCs or T cells enriched from blood (not recorded which). The receptors shown here come from a woman between 50 and 59 years old who had recovered from COVID-19.

The rearrangement joins TRBV7-9 to TRBJ1-1; D may be TRBD1 (5 bases). V was cut by 6 bases and J by 11 bases, with 19 bases left in between. The CDR3 is 13 residues long. Germline CDR1 reads SEHNR; CDR2 reads FQNEAQ (reference sequence). The DNA for the CDR3 is TGTGCCAGCAGTCGGGGCTCGGGGGAGACGGCTTTCTTT. This codes for CASSRGSGETAFF. Combining the CDR3 with reference TRBV7-9 and TRBJ1-1 gives the whole variable domain DTGVSQNPRHKITKRGQNVTFRCDPISEHNRLYWYRQTLGQGPEFLTYFQNEAQLEKSRLLSDRFSAERPKGSFSTLEIQRTEQGDSAMYLCASSRGSGETAFFGQGTRLTVV.

The chain combines TRBV4-1 with TRBJ2-1; D is possibly TRBD2 (6 bases). Germline CDR1 is MGHRA and CDR2 is YSYEKL. The CDR3 sequence is 16 residues long. Between the trimmed V and J ends, which lost 1 base and 1 base, there was a span of 11 bases. CDR3 coding DNA: TGCGCCAGCAGCCAAGCGTCAGCGGGTTCCTACAATGAGCAGTTCTTC. This encodes CASSQASAGSYNEQFF.

This clone occurred a few times. The chain carries TRBV2 and TRBJ1-3, with D hard to call. The V and J ends lost 8 bases and 0 bases respectively, with 8 bases between them. This CDR3 spans 13 amino acids. From germline, CDR1 is SNHLY and CDR2 FYNNEI. For the CDR3, the DNA is TGTGCCAGCGGGCCGAGCTCTGGAAACACCATATATTTT. Translating it yields CASGPSSGNTIYF.

The CDR3 DNA is TGTGCCAGCAGCCCAAGGGGACTGCCGTTAGGTGGCTACACCTTC. Residues: CASSPRGLPLGGYTF. This chain joins TRBV7-3 and TRBJ1-2; maybe TRBD1 (5 bases). The CDR3 loop spans 15 amino acids. V dropped 5 bases and J dropped 7 bases, with 20 bases sitting between them. Germline lookup yields CDR1 SGHTA and CDR2 FQGTGA.

V usage is TRBV6-5 and J usage is TRBJ1-1, with 10 bases lining up with TRBD1. V lost 6 bases and J lost 2; bases outside the gene matches: 6. Germline lookup yields CDR1 MNHEY and CDR2 SVGAGI. The CDR3 runs to 15 residues. The chain's CDR3 is CASRETGGSNTEAFF. In nucleotides, the CDR3 is TGTGCCAGCAGAGAGACAGGGGGCTCAAACACTGAAGCTTTCTTT.

The rearrangement uses TRBV27 and TRBJ2-7; TRBD2 is a possible D gene (6 bases). V lost 5 bases and J 2 bases, leaving 13 bases between the germline ends. Germline V gene data show CDR1 as MNHEY and CDR2 as SMNVEV (reference sequence). CDR3 length: 14 residues. CDR3 DNA: TGTGCCAGCAGTCCGATAGCGGCGACCTACGAGCAGTACTTC. Protein product: CASSPIAATYEQYF.

The CDR3 reads CASSDLGGQGTSNTGELFF. Written as DNA, the CDR3 is TGTGCCAGCAGTGACCTGGGCGGACAGGGGACCTCGAACACCGGGGAGCTGTTTTTT. The rearrangement joins TRBV6-1 to TRBJ2-2, with 9 bases identical to TRBD1. Trimming removed 3 bases from V and 0 bases from J; junction bases left unmatched: 11. Germline V gene data show CDR1 as MNHNS and CDR2 as SASEGT. The CDR3 runs 19 residues.

This chain links TRBV2 with TRBJ2-1; 8 bases match TRBD1. Losses at the gene ends were 6 bases for V and 8 bases for J; bases not matched to a gene: 9. The CDR3 is made up of 14 amino acids. Germline V gene sequence: CDR1 SNHLY, CDR2 FYNNEI. CDR3 bases: TGTGCCAGCAGGACAGGGGCGACTTTCTATGAGCAGTTCTTC. Its translation is CASRTGATFYEQFF.

The chain has TRBV5-1 and TRBJ1-4, with TRBD1 identical over 9 bases. The germline CDR1 and CDR2 sequences are SGHRS and YFSETQ. The CDR3 runs to 15 residues. V lost 0 bases, J lost 10 bases, and 7 bases stayed unmatched. For the CDR3, the DNA is TGCGCCAGCAGCTTGGCTACAGGGGGCAGCGGAAAACTGTTTTTT. The encoded protein is CASSLATGGSGKLFF.

Here the CDR3 DNA reads TGTGCCAGCTCACCGGAGTACTACAATGAGCAGTTCTTC. Residues: CASSPEYYNEQFF. V is TRBV18 and J is TRBJ2-1; D uncertain. Trimming pared 3 bases from V and 3 bases from J, leaving 6 bases between. CDR1 is KGHSH, CDR2 LQKENI, per germline. The CDR3 is 13 amino acids.

This clone was found once. V gene TRBV2 combines with J gene TRBJ2-1; TRBD2 matches at 10 bases. Germline CDR1 reads SNHLY; CDR2 reads FYNNEI. V was clipped by 1 base and J by 6 bases; unmatched bases: 3. The CDR3 has 15 amino acids. CDR3 DNA sequence: TGTGCCAGCAGTGAAGAGCTAGCGGGAGTCAATGAGCAGTTCTTC. Amino acids: CASSEELAGVNEQFF.

The genes are TRBV5-1 and TRBJ1-1; D gene uncertain. V gave up 4 bases and J gave up 0 bases, with 4 bases separating them. The CDR3 length is 12 residues. Germline CDR1 reads SGHRS; CDR2 reads YFSETQ. For the CDR3, the DNA is TGCGCCAGCAGCCGTATGAACACTGAAGCTTTCTTT. It yields the protein CASSRMNTEAFF.

As regards this clone: This same CDR3 is encoded by further DNA sequences in the sample. The gene calls are TRBV18 and TRBJ1-6; 8 nucleotides agree with TRBD1. Looked up from germline, CDR1 is KGHSH and CDR2 is LQKENI. The V gene end was trimmed by 3 bases and the J gene end by 9 bases; junction bases not matched to a gene: 4. CDR3 length equals 14 residues. The chain's CDR3 is CASSPGQGGSPLHF. For the CDR3, the DNA is TGTGCCAGCTCACCCGGACAGGGAGGTTCACCCCTCCACTTT.

This chain connects TRBV6-2 or TRBV6-3 to TRBJ2-7; 8 nucleotides align to TRBD1. Germline V gives CDR1 MNHEY, CDR2 SVGEGT. CDR3 length: 13 residues. J was trimmed by 3 bases and V by 6 bases; bases with no gene match: 4. The CDR3 sequence: CASSLGQGYEQYF. Here the CDR3 DNA reads TGTGCCAGCAGCCTCGGACAGGGCTACGAGCAGTACTTC.

This chain joins TRBV19 and TRBJ1-3, with 10 bases identical to TRBD1. This CDR3 comprises 19 residues. CDR1 LNHDA and CDR2 SQIVND come from the germline V gene (reference sequence). V lost 6 bases and J lost 0; bases outside the gene matches: 14. The CDR3: CASRTSGTGVPISGNTIYF. Written as DNA, the CDR3 is TGTGCCAGTAGGACCTCCGGGACAGGGGTTCCCATCTCTGGAAACACCATATATTTT.

V usage is TRBV6-5 and J usage is TRBJ1-2, with TRBD1 matching 8 bases. CDR1 and CDR2 (germline): MNHEY, SVGAGI. CDR3 length equals 15 residues. V shed 2 bases and J 4 bases; nucleotides not matched to a gene: 6. The CDR3 sequence is CASSYRGQAGYGYTF. CDR3 nucleotide sequence: TGTGCCAGCAGTTACCGGGGACAGGCGGGCTATGGCTACACCTTC.

J is TRBJ2-5 and V is TRBV5-1; TRBD1 might be the D (6 bases). V lost 0 bases to trimming and J lost 5 bases, with 11 bases between them. Germline loops: CDR1 SGHRS, CDR2 YFSETQ. The CDR3 totals 14 residues. CDR3 nucleotides: TGCGCCAGCAGCTTGGAACAGGGTATGGAGACCCAGTACTTC. Protein product: CASSLEQGMETQYF.

The chain recombines TRBV7-2 with TRBJ2-5; 10 nucleotides align to TRBD2. CDR1 and CDR2 (germline): SGHTA, FQGNSA. Trimming at V came to 8 bases and at J to 5 bases, leaving 5 bases not matched to a gene. CDR3 length equals 13 residues. In DNA, the CDR3 is TGTGCCAGCCGGCCAGCGGGAGGGGAGACCCAGTACTTC. As protein: CASRPAGGETQYF.

The genes are TRBV4-2 and TRBJ2-7; 7 nucleotides align to TRBD1. CDR1 is LGHNA and CDR2 is YNFKEQ in the germline V gene. After removal of 0 bases from V and 5 bases from J, the junction contained 7 bases not matched to a gene. The CDR3 extends over 15 amino acids. Written as DNA, the CDR3 is TGTGCCAGCAGCCAAGAATCCCTAGGGGGCGACGAGCAGTACTTC. Translated: CASSQESLGGDEQYF.

This clone has a single count. The J gene is TRBJ1-1, the V gene TRBV11-2, with D possibly matching TRBD1 (6 bases). V lost 1 base, J lost 3 bases, and 9 bases lay in between. This CDR3 contains 14 residues. Germline V gene data show CDR1 as SGHAT and CDR2 as FQNNGV. Written as DNA, the CDR3 is TGTGCCAGCAGCTTAGCCAGGGGATACACTGAAGCTTTCTTT. Residues: CASSLARGYTEAFF.

The chain carries TRBV27 and TRBJ1-2; the match to TRBD1 covers 10 bases. The CDR3 consists of 14 residues. J gave up 8 bases and V 2 bases, and 5 bases lay outside the gene matches. In germline, CDR1 is MNHEY, CDR2 SMNVEV (reference sequence). Written as DNA, the CDR3 is TGTGCCAGCAGTTTACCGACAGGGGGCGGGGGCTACACCTTC. Translated: CASSLPTGGGGYTF.

The chain combines TRBV7-6 with TRBJ1-2, with a possible D match to TRBD1 (5 bases). The CDR3 consists of 13 residues. Germline-derived CDR1 and CDR2 are SGHVS and FNYEAQ. The V end was cut by 5 bases, the J end by 5 bases, with 12 bases between. The CDR3 bases are TGTGCCAGCAGCCCACTGGAGGGGTATGGCTACACCTTC. It encodes CASSPLEGYGYTF. The full variable domain, with the rest looked up from reference TRBV7-6 and TRBJ1-2, is GAGVSQSPRYKVTKRGQDVALRCDPISGHVSLYWYRQALGQGPEFLTYFNYEAQQDKSGLPNDRFSAERPEGSISTLTIQRTEQRDSAMYRCASSPLEGYGYTFGSGTRLTVV.

This clone has only one observation. The chain has TRBV5-1 and TRBJ1-3; weak D call: TRBD1 (5 bases). In germline, CDR1 is SGHRS, CDR2 YFSETQ. CDR3 length: 15 amino acids. V was trimmed by 7 bases and J by 2 bases, leaving 16 bases between them. CDR3 DNA sequence: TGCGCCAGCCGCTCAACCAGGGCCCCTGGAAACACCATATATTTT. It specifies CASRSTRAPGNTIYF.

This sequence joins TRBV11-3 and TRBJ2-3; D not certain. Germline CDR1 and CDR2: SGHNT and YENEEA. This CDR3 contains 15 residues. Trimming left V 7 bases short and J 3 bases short, with 17 bases between. Here the CDR3 reads CASTSSPATTDTQYF. CDR3 DNA: TGTGCCAGCACCTCCTCCCCAGCGACGACAGATACGCAGTATTTT.

This chain links TRBV7-8 with TRBJ1-2, with D maybe TRBD1 (5 bases). CDR3 length: 13 residues. Between the trimmed V and J ends, which lost 5 bases and 7 bases, there was a span of 14 bases. Germline V lookup: CDR1 SGHVS, CDR2 FQNEAQ. CDR3: CASSPQEGSGYTF. The CDR3 DNA sequence: TGTGCCAGCAGCCCTCAGGAGGGGTCTGGCTACACCTTC.